The 9 T cell receptor beta chains presented below share a single source sample, sequenced in a study of shared clonotypes between healthy human individuals. Profiled with immunoSEQ multiplex PCR; TCRdb holds only in-frame clones, not every one. The repertoire includes roughly 2.4 million clones, about 94% of them detected once, and about 0.13% sits in the top ten. Sequenced input: naive CD4+ T cells sorted from blood. Subset indicated: CD45RA+ positively selected. The receptor set was obtained from a man between 18 and 29 years old in good health.

This clone was seen a single time. The chain combines TRBV27 with TRBJ2-2, with D perhaps given as TRBD1 or TRBD2 (6 bases each). Deletions cut 5 bases from V and 6 bases from J, with 16 bases between. CDR3 length: 15 amino acids. Germline CDR1 MNHEY, CDR2 SMNVEV (reference sequence). The DNA for the CDR3 is TGTGCCAGCAGTCCCGGGGATAGGGGGGCCGGGGAGCTGTTTTTT. It is translated as CASSPGDRGAGELFF.

This clone was observed a single time. V and J are TRBV11-2 and TRBJ1-1; 7 nucleotides agree with TRBD1. CDR1 is SGHAT, CDR2 FQNNGV, per germline. V was pared by 5 bases and J by 5 bases, with 14 bases of the junction left unmatched. This CDR3 comprises 16 residues. The DNA of the CDR3 is TGTGCCAGCAGCCGAACGCAACAGGGGAGAAGGACTGAAGCTTTCTTT. This gives the protein CASSRTQQGRRTEAFF.

V and J are TRBV11-1 and TRBJ2-4, with 7 bases fitting TRBD1. J was trimmed by 1 base and V by 3 bases; bases with no gene match: 3. The CDR3 runs to 15 residues. Germline CDR1 reads SGHAT; CDR2 reads FQDESV (reference sequence). The CDR3 sequence: CASSLGQPAKNIQYF. The CDR3, as DNA: TGTGCCAGCAGCTTGGGACAGCCCGCCAAAAACATTCAGTACTTC. Combining the CDR3 with reference TRBV11-1 and TRBJ2-4 gives the whole variable domain EAEVAQSPRYKITEKSQAVAFWCDPISGHATLYWYRQILGQGPELLVQFQDESVVDDSQLPKDRFSAERLKGVDSTLKIQPAELGDSAMYLCASSLGQPAKNIQYFGAGTRLSVL.

V and J are TRBV6-1 and TRBJ2-3; the match to TRBD2 covers 11 bases. CDR1 MNHNS and CDR2 SASEGT come from the germline V gene. V was pared by 6 bases and J by 1 base, with 3 bases of the junction left unmatched. This CDR3 spans 15 amino acids. CDR3 region: CASRGTSGRTDTQYF. CDR3 in DNA: TGTGCCAGCAGGGGGACTAGCGGACGCACAGATACGCAGTATTTT.

The chain carries TRBV7-2 and TRBJ1-2; D is uncertain. The CDR3 loop spans 14 amino acids. Germline CDR1 and CDR2: SGHTA and FQGNSA. Trimming took 2 bases from V and 0 from J, leaving 7 bases between them. The CDR3 nucleotides are TGTGCCAGCAGCTTACAGGCCTCTAACTATGGCTACACCTTC. Its protein product is CASSLQASNYGYTF.

The chain is built from TRBV10-3 and TRBJ2-2; TRBD1 matches 7 bases. The CDR3 has 16 residues. Germline lookup yields CDR1 ENHRY and CDR2 SYGVKD. The V gene end was trimmed by 4 bases and the J gene end by 6 bases; junction bases not matched to a gene: 11. The DNA of the CDR3 is TGTGCCATCAGTGCCTCGACAGGGCTGTTCGCCGGGGAGCTGTTTTTT. As protein: CAISASTGLFAGELFF.

The rearrangement joins TRBV13 to TRBJ2-5; D is unresolved. CDR1 and CDR2 (germline): PRHDT, FYEKMQ (reference sequence). The CDR3 contains 15 residues. Trimming took 0 bases from V and 5 from J, leaving 13 bases between them. CDR3 DNA: TGTGCCAGCAGCTTAGGGGCCTCCTACGGTGAGACCCAGTACTTC. This sequence encodes CASSLGASYGETQYF.

Concerning this clone itself: Other DNA sequences of this sample code for an identical CDR3. The chain combines TRBV5-5 with TRBJ2-7; D is undetermined. Germline CDR1 SGHKS, CDR2 YYEKEE (reference sequence). The CDR3 covers 12 residues. Trimming took off 0 bases at V and 4 bases at J, with 5 bases between the two ends. CDR3 coding DNA: TGTGCCAGCAGCTTGGTGGGGTACGAGCAGTACTTC. It yields the protein CASSLVGYEQYF.

Concerning this clone: Other DNA sequences from this sample encode an identical CDR3 as well. The gene calls are TRBV5-4 and TRBJ1-4, with no clear D. The CDR3 contains 14 residues. The germline CDR1 and CDR2 sequences are SGHNT and YYREEE (reference sequence). Between the trimmed V and J ends, which lost 0 bases and 8 bases, there was a span of 11 bases. CDR3 protein: CASSLAGPGEKLFF. In DNA, the CDR3 is TGTGCCAGCAGCTTGGCCGGTCCAGGCGAAAAACTGTTTTTT.